This T cell receptor beta chain was identified during a study of blood T cell repertoires in COVID-19. Profiling relied on immunoSEQ multiplex PCR, and the TCRdb table lists in-frame clones only, not all of them. The repertoire includes about 270,000 clones, roughly 88% of them detected once, and approximately 6% sits in the top ten. Trimming pared 4 bases from V and 2 bases from J, leaving 11 bases between. The CDR3 spans 14 residues. Germline CDR1 is SGHTA and CDR2 is FQGNSA. The TCR comes from a woman at least 80 years old with COVID-19, enrolled during active disease. The sample consisted of peripheral blood. The chain recombines TRBV7-2 with TRBJ1-1, with a tentative D call TRBD1 (6 bases). The CDR3: CASSSSGTNTEAFF. The DNA of the CDR3 is TGTGCCAGCAGCTCCTCGGGGACAAACACTGAAGCTTTCTTT.